This T cell receptor beta chain comes out of a study of cytomegalovirus exposure and HLA in healthy donors. Study overall: In an earlier analysis, around 100 million unique TCR beta sequences were found from about 179 million T cells. Study results and caveats: It was likely that a cluster of highly shared sequence variants was a sequencing artifact. Most TCR sequences were rare, but some public TCRs occurred in many donors. Segments of the TCR beta V type were, in most cases, productive about 87% or about 30% of the time in an earlier analysis.

This clone was counted only a few times. Its antigen remains unknown. Looked up from germline, CDR1 is MNHEY and CDR2 is SVGAGI. The CDR3 consists of 13 residues. The V gene lost 8 bases and the J gene lost 1 base, with 12 bases spanning the gap. The PCR ran on 60 Vbeta and 13 Jbeta primers. Libraries were prepared by immunoSEQ multiplex PCR; TCRdb keeps only in-frame clonotypes and omits some of them. The sample includes under 200,000 clones, about 79% of them seen just once. This clonotype was obtained from a female donor in good health and CMV-seronegative. The sample comprised PBMCs. This chain connects TRBV6-5 to TRBJ2-7, with D maybe TRBD1 (6 bases). CDR3: CASGRGQSYEQYF. Written as DNA, the CDR3 is TGTGCCAGCGGACGCGGACAGTCCTACGAGCAGTACTTC.